This paragraph reports one T cell receptor (beta chain). The treatment denotes: oral pan-JAK inhibitor, 5-10 mg twice daily. CDR1 is GTSNPN, CDR2 SVGIG, per germline (reference sequence). This CDR3 contains 16 residues. Trimming at V came to 7 bases and at J to 0 bases, leaving 10 bases not matched to a gene. Reverse transcription of extracted RNA yielded cDNA, which provided the sequencing template. TCRdb keeps only in-frame clones here, not all; method: immunoSEQ multiplex PCR. The data show some 110,000 clones, approximately 52% seen once. The data stem from a study of CD8+ T cells in alopecia areata.

This TCR came from a human donor with alopecia areata. The genes are TRBV30 and TRBJ1-5; TRBD1 matches 9 bases. Sequences were derived from CD8+ T cells sorted from blood, sampled at week 4, from a patient treated with tofacitinib. The CDR3 region is CALQGAGEHSNQPQHF. The DNA of the CDR3 is TGTGCCTTACAGGGGGCTGGAGAGCATAGCAATCAGCCCCAGCATTTT.